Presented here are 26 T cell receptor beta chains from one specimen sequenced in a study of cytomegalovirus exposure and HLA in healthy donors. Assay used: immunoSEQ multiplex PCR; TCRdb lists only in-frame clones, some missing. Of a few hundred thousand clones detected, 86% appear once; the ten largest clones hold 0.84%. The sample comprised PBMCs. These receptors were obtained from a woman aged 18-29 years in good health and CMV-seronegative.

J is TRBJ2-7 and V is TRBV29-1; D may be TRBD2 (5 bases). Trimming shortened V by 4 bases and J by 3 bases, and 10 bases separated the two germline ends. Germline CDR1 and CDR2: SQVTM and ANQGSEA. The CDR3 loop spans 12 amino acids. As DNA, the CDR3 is TGCAGCGTTGTGAGGAGCGGCTACGAGCAGTACTTC. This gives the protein CSVVRSGYEQYF.

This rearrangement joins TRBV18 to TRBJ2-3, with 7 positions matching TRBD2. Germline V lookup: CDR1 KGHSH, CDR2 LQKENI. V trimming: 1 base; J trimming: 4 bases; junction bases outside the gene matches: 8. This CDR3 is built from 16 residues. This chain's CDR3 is CASSPLTAGFPDTQYF. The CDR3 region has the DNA TGTGCCAGCTCACCACTGACAGCGGGATTTCCAGATACGCAGTATTTT. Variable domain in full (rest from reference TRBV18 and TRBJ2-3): NAGVMQNPRHLVRRRGQEARLRCSPMKGHSHVYWYRQLPEEGLKFMVYLQKENIIDESGMPKERFSAEFPKEGPSILRIQQVVRGDSAAYFCASSPLTAGFPDTQYFGPGTRLTVL.

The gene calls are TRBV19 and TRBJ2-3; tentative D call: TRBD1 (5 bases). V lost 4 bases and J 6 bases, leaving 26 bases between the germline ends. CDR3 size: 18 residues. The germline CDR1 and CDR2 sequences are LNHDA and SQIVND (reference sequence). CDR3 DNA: TGTGCCAGTAGTACGCGAATGGTGGGGCCAAATGCAGGGGATACGCAGTATTTT. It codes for CASSTRMVGPNAGDTQYF.

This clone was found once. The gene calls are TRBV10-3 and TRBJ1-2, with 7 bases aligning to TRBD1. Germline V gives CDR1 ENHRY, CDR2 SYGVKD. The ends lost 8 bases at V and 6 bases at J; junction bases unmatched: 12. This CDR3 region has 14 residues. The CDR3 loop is CAIGTRQGNDGYTF. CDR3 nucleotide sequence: TGTGCCATCGGAACGAGACAGGGCAATGATGGCTACACCTTC.

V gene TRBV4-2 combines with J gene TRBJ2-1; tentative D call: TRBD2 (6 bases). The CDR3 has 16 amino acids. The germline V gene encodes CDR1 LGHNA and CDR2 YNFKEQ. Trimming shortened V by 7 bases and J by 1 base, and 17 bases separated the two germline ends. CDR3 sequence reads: CASTTPGAISYNEQFF. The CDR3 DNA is TGTGCCAGCACCACGCCGGGAGCAATTTCCTACAATGAGCAGTTCTTC.

Here the CDR3 DNA reads TGTGCCAGCAGCCCGCCCTCCGGGGACTATGGCTACACCTTC. As protein: CASSPPSGDYGYTF. The chain couples TRBV7-9 to TRBJ1-2; no clear D gene. Trimming shortened V by 5 bases and J by 3 bases, and 13 bases separated the two germline ends. Per germline, CDR1 SEHNR and CDR2 FQNEAQ (reference sequence). This CDR3 has 14 residues.

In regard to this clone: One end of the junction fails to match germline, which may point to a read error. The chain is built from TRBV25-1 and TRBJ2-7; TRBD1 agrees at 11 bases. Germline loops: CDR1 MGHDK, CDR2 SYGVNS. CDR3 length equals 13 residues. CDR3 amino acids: CASRSPGQGVINF. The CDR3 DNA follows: TGTGCCAGCAGAAGTCCGGGACAGGGGGTAATTAACTTC.

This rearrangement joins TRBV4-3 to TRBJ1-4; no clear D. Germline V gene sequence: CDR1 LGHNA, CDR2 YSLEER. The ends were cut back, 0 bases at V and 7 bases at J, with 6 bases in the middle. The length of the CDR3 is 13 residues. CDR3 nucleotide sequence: TGCGCCAGCAGCCAAGATCGAGGTGAAAAACTGTTTTTT. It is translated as CASSQDRGEKLFF.

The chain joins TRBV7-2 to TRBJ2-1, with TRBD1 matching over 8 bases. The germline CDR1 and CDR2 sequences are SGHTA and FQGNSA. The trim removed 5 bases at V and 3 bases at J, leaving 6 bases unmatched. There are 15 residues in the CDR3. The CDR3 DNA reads TGTGCCAGCAGCCGAGACAGGGGAAACTACAATGAGCAGTTCTTC. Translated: CASSRDRGNYNEQFF. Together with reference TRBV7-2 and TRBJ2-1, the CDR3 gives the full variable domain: GAGVSQSPSNKVTEKGKDVELRCDPISGHTALYWYRQSLGQGLEFLIYFQGNSAPDKSGLPSDRFSAERTGGSVSTLTIQRTQQEDSAVYLCASSRDRGNYNEQFFGPGTRLTVL.

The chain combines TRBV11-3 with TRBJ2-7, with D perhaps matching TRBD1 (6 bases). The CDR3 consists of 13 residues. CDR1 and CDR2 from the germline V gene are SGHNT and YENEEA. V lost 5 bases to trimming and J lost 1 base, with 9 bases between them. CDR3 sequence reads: CASSPTGSYEQYF. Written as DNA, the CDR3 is TGTGCCAGCAGCCCGACAGGTTCCTACGAGCAGTACTTC.

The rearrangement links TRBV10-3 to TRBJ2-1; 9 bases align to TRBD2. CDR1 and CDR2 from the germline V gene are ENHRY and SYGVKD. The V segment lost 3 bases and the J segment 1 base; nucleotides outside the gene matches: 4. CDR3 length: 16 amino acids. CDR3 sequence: CAISDPTSGSYNEQFF. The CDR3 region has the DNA TGTGCCATCAGTGACCCAACTAGCGGGTCCTACAATGAGCAGTTCTTC.

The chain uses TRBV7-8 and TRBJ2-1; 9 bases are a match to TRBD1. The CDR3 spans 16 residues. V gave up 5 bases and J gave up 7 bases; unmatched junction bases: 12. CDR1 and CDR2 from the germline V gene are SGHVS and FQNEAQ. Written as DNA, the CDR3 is TGTGCCAGCAGCCCCACGGACAGGGGCTTGAGTAATGAGCAGTTCTTC. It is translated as CASSPTDRGLSNEQFF.

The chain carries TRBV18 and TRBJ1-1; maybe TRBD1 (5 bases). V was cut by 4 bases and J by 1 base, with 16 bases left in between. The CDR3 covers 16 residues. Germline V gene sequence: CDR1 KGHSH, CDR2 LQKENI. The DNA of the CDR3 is TGTGCCAGCTCACAGGGCCCCCTACAGGCGAACACTGAAGCTTTCTTT. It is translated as CASSQGPLQANTEAFF.

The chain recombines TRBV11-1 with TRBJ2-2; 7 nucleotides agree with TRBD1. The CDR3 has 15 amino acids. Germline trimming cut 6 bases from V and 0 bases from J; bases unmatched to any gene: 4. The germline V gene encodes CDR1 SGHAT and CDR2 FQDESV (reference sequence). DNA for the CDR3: TGTGCCAGCAGGAGGGGGCATACGAACACCGGGGAGCTGTTTTTT. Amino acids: CASRRGHTNTGELFF.

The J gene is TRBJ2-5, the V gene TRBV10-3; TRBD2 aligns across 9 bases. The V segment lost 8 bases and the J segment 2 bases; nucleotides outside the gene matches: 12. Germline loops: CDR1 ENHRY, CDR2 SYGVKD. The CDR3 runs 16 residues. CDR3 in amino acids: CAISGGLAGGQETQYF. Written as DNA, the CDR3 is TGTGCCATCTCCGGGGGGCTGGCGGGAGGGCAAGAGACCCAGTACTTC.

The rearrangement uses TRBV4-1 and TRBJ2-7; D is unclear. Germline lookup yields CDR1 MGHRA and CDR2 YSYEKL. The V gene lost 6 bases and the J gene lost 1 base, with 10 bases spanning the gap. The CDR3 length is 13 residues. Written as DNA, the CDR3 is TGCGCCAGCAGATTCTCAGATTCCTACGAGCAGTACTTC. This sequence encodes CASRFSDSYEQYF.

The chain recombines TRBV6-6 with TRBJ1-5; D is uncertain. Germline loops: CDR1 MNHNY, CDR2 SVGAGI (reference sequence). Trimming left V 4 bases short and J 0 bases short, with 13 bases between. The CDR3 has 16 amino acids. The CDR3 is CASSSRPADSNQPQHF. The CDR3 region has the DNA TGTGCCAGCAGTTCCCGGCCGGCGGATAGCAATCAGCCCCAGCATTTT.

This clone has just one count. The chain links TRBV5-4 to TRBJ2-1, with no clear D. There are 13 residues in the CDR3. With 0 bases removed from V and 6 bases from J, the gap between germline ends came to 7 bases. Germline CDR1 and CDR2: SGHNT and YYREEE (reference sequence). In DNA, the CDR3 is TGTGCCAGCAGCTTGGTGGCTAGCAATGAGCAGTTCTTC. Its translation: CASSLVASNEQFF.

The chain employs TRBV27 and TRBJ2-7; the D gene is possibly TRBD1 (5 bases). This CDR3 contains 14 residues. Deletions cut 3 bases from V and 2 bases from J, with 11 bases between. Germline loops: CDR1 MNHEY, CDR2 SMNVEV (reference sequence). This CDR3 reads CASSFSRGPYEQYF. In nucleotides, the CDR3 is TGTGCCAGCAGTTTTAGTAGGGGCCCCTACGAGCAGTACTTC.

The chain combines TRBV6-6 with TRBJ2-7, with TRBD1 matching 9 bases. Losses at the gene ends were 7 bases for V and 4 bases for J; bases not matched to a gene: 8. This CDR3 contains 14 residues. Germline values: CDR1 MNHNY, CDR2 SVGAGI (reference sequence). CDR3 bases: TGTGCCAGCAATCGGGACAGGGTGGTTTACGAGCAGTACTTC. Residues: CASNRDRVVYEQYF.

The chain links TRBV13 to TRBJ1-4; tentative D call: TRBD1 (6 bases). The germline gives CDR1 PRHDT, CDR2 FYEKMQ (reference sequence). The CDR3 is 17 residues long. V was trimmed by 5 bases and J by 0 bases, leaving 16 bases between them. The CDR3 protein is CASSGRTAHATNEKLFF. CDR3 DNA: TGTGCCAGCAGCGGACGGACAGCGCATGCAACTAATGAAAAACTGTTTTTT. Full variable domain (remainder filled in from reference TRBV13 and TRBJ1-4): AAGVIQSPRHLIKEKRETATLKCYPIPRHDTVYWYQQGPGQDPQFLISFYEKMQSDKGSIPDRFSAQQFSDYHSELNMSSLELGDSALYFCASSGRTAHATNEKLFFGSGTQLSVL.

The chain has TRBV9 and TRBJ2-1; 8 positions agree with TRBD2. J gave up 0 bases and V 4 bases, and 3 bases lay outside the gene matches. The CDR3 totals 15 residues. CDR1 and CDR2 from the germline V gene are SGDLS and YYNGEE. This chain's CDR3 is CASSPGLASYNEQFF. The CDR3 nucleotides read TGTGCCAGCAGCCCAGGACTAGCCTCCTACAATGAGCAGTTCTTC.

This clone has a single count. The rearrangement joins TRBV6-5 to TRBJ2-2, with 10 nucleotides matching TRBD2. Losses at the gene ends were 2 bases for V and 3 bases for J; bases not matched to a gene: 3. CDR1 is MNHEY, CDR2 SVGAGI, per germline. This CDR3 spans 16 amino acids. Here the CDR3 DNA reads TGTGCCAGCAGTTACGACGGACTAGCGGACACCGGGGAGCTGTTTTTT. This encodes CASSYDGLADTGELFF.

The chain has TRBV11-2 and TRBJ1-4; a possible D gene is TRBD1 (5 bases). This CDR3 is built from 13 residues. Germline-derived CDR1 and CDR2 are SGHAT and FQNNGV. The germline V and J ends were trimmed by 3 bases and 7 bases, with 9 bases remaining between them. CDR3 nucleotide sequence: TGTGCCAGCAGCTTCAGGGAGGGTGAAAAACTGTTTTTT. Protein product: CASSFREGEKLFF.

CDR3 sequence reads: CASSDYSDTEAFF. The CDR3 DNA sequence: TGTGCCAGCAGTGACTACTCGGACACTGAAGCTTTCTTT. This chain links TRBV6-1 with TRBJ1-1; D is unresolved. V lost 3 bases and J 3 bases, leaving 8 bases between the germline ends. Germline assignment: CDR1 MNHNS and CDR2 SASEGT. The CDR3 spans 13 residues.

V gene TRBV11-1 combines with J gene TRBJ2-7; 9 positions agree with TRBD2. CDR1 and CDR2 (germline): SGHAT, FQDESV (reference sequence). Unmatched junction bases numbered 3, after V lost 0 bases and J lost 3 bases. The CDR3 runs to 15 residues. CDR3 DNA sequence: TGTGCCAGCAGCTTAGCTAGCGGGAGTATCTACGAGCAGTACTTC. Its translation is CASSLASGSIYEQYF.